The entry below describes one T cell receptor (beta chain). Its antigen is as yet unknown. V was clipped by 0 bases and J by 1 base, with 7 bases between them. This CDR3 comprises 15 residues. Germline lookup yields CDR1 GTSNPN and CDR2 SVGIG (reference sequence). This specimen belongs to a study of graft-versus-host responses after intestinal transplantation. Study in general: All of the recipients had induction that used anti-thymocyte globulin, then tacrolimus and steroids for two to four years.

Generated by immunoSEQ multiplex PCR, the TCRdb table keeps only in-frame clones and is missing some. This table holds some 86,000 clones, 75% to 95% found once. General study results and limits: GvH clones were found in recipient marrow; some appeared first in ileum or blood.

The source is a human donor who received an intestinal transplant. The rearrangement links TRBV30 to TRBJ2-6, with D uncertain. The source was unstimulated CD4+ T cells sorted from spleen or lymph node cells, collected before intestinal transplant. CDR3 region: CAWSVRVSGANVLTF. Written as DNA, the CDR3 is TGTGCCTGGAGTGTACGGGTATCTGGGGCCAACGTCCTGACTTTC.